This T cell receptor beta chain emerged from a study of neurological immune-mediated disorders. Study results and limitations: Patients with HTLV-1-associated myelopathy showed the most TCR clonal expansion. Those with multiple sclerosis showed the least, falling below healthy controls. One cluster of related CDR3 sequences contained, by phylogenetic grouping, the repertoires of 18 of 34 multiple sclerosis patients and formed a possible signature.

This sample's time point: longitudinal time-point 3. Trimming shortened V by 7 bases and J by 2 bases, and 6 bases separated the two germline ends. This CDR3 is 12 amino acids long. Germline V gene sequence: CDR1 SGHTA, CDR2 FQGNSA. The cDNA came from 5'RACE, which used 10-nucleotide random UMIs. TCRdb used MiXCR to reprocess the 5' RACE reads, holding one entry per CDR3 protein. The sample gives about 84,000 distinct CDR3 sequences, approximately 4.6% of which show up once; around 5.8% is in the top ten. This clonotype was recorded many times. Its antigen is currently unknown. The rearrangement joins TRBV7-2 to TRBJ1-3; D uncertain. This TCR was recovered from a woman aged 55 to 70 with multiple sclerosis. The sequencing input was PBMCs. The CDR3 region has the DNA TGTGCCAGCACCTTCACTGGAAACACCATATATTTT. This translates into CASTFTGNTIYF.